This is a list of T cell receptor beta chains from one sample in a study of CD8+ T cells in alopecia areata. Using immunoSEQ multiplex PCR, the repertoire was profiled, and TCRdb retains in-frame clones only, with some absent. The repertoire holds 100,000 to 150,000 clones, with 47% as singletons. Material: NKG2D-low CD8+ T cells sorted from blood. The source is a human donor with alopecia areata. The CDR3 runs from the conserved cysteine through the conserved F or W. Each record gives: clone size, J gene, V gene, D gene, CDR3 DNA, CDR3 protein. The D gene is left open where the match is weak. Clone size is shown for a subset of rows, as once, few, many or a class of expanded clone.

>.|TRBJ2-1|TRBV7-6|.
TGTGCCAGCAGCTTAGCGCGTCGTGAGCAGTTCTTC
CASSLARREQFF
>few|TRBJ2-1|TRBV4-1|TRBD1
TGCGCCAGCAGCTTACAAGACAGGGACAATGAGCAGTTCTTC
CASSLQDRDNEQFF
>.|TRBJ1-2|TRBV7-9|.
TGTGCCAGCAGCTTAGACCCCCAGGGAAACTATGGCTACACCTTC
CASSLDPQGNYGYTF
>.|TRBJ1-2|TRBV27|.
TGTGCCAGCAGCGGCATCGGGGTTGGCTACACCTTC
CASSGIGVGYTF
>.|TRBJ1-1|TRBV5-1|.
TGCGCCAGCAGCTTGGCCCATCGGGAACCCGAAGCTTTCTTT
CASSLAHREPEAFF
>.|TRBJ2-7|TRBV11-2|.
TGTGCCAGCAGCTCGCCCCAGACAGGCTCCTACGAGCAGTACTTC
CASSSPQTGSYEQYF
>.|TRBJ2-1|TRBV29-1|.
TGCAGCGCCGGTGGGGGTCCCAACAATGAGCAGTTCTTC
CSAGGGPNNEQFF
>.|TRBJ2-7|TRBV29-1|.
TGCAGCGTTGAATTGGCTTCCTACGAGCAGTACTTC
CSVELASYEQYF
>.|TRBJ2-3|TRBV25-1|TRBD1
TGTGCCAGCAGTGCTGGGACAGGGCCAGATACGCAGTATTTT
CASSAGTGPDTQYF
>.|TRBJ2-1|TRBV9|.
TGTGCCAGCAGCGCCGCTGGGACGGAATACAATGAGCAGTTCTTC
CASSAAGTEYNEQFF
>.|TRBJ2-1|TRBV2|.
TGTGCCAGCCAGGTCAGTGAGCAGTTCTTC
CASQVSEQFF
>.|TRBJ2-3|TRBV29-1|TRBD2
TGCAGCGTCACGGGACTAGGGACCCCCGGGGTAGATACGCAGTATTTT
CSVTGLGTPGVDTQYF
>.|TRBJ1-2|TRBV27|.
TGTGCCAGCAGTGGTGGCTATGGCTACACCTTC
CASSGGYGYTF
>.|TRBJ2-5|TRBV30|.
TGTGCCTGGAGTCCACCGGGAGTGTGGGAGACCCAGTACTTC
CAWSPPGVWETQYF
>once|TRBJ2-5|TRBV5-6|TRBD1
TGTGCCAGCAGCCCGGGACAGGACGAGGAGACCCAGTACTTC
CASSPGQDEETQYF
>.|TRBJ1-2|TRBV27|TRBD1
TGTGCCAGTTGTTTCGGGACAGGGAACGGCGGCTACACCTTC
CASCFGTGNGGYTF
>.|TRBJ2-7|TRBV5-6|TRBD1
TGTGCCAGCAGCTTGGCGACAGGGGGCGAAGACGAGCAGTACTTC
CASSLATGGEDEQYF
>few|TRBJ1-2|TRBV29-1|.
TGCAGCGTTGAAGACCGGGAAGACTATGGCTACACCTTC
CSVEDREDYGYTF
>.|TRBJ2-7|TRBV11-2|.
TGTGCCAGCACCCAGGGGTATCTAAACGAGCAGTACTTC
CASTQGYLNEQYF
>few|TRBJ2-1|TRBV5-1|.
TGCGCCAGCAGCCCCTGGTTCCGGCAAAACTCCTACAATGAGCAGTTCTTC
CASSPWFRQNSYNEQFF
>.|TRBJ1-2|TRBV4-1|.
TGCGCCAGCAGCCAAGGACTCTATGGCTACACCTTC
CASSQGLYGYTF
>.|TRBJ2-2|TRBV13|.
TGTGCCAGCAGCTATGATCCCACCGGGGAGCTGTTTTTT
CASSYDPTGELFF
>.|TRBJ2-1|TRBV29-1|TRBD2
TGCAGCGTTGTTCCGGCGGGAGGAGGCAATGAGCAGTTCTTC
CSVVPAGGGNEQFF
>.|TRBJ2-1|TRBV13|TRBD2
TGTGCCAGCAGCTTAGATGCTCTAGCGGGAGGCCCCACCTACAATGAGCAGTTCTTC
CASSLDALAGGPTYNEQFF